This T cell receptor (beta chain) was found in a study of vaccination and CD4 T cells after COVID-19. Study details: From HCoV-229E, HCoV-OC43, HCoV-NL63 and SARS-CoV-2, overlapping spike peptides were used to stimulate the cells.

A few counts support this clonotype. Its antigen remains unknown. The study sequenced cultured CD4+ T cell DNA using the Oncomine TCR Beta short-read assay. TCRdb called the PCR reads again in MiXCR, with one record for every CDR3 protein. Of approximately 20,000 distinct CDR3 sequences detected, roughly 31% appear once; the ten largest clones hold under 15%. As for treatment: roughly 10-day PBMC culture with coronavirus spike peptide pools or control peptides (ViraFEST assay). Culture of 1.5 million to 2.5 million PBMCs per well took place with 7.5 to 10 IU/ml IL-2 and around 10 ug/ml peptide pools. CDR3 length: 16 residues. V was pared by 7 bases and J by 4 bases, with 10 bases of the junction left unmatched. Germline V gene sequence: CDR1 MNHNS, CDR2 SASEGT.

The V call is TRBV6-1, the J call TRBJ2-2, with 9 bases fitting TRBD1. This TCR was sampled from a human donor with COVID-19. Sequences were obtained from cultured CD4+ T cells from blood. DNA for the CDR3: TGTGCCAGCACCATTATTGGACAGGGGAGCACCGGGGAGCTGTTTTTT. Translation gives CASTIIGQGSTGELFF.